These 30 T cell receptor beta chains were sequenced from one sample in a study of blood T cell repertoires in COVID-19. TCRdb keeps only in-frame clones here, not all; method: immunoSEQ multiplex PCR. The sample comprises roughly 55,000 clones, 65% to 85% of which are singletons, and roughly 3.2% rests with the top ten. Specimen: peripheral blood. The receptors derive from a man between 60 and 75 years old with acute or convalescent COVID-19.

The V and J genes are TRBV6-1 and TRBJ2-1, with no clear D. The CDR3 has 18 residues. Germline V CDR1 and CDR2: MNHNS, SASEGT. Trimming left V 1 base short and J 2 bases short, with 18 bases between. As DNA, the CDR3 is TGTGCCAGCAGTGAAGGGCTGAACACAGCAGCCCCCTACAATGAGCAGTTCTTC. It specifies CASSEGLNTAAPYNEQFF.

This chain joins TRBV7-3 and TRBJ2-1, with a tentative D call TRBD2 (5 bases). The germline V gene has CDR1 SGHTA and CDR2 FQGTGA. V was trimmed by 1 base and J by 9 bases, leaving 13 bases between them. The CDR3 has 14 amino acids. Here the CDR3 reads CASSLNPGMGEQFF. The DNA of the CDR3 is TGTGCCAGCAGCTTAAATCCGGGGATGGGTGAGCAGTTCTTC.

The V call is TRBV14, the J call TRBJ2-1, with 9 bases matching TRBD2. CDR3 size: 15 residues. The ends lost 2 bases at V and 8 bases at J; junction bases unmatched: 7. CDR1 is SGHDN and CDR2 is FVKESK in the germline V gene. The CDR3 DNA sequence: TGTGCCAGCAGCCAATCCGGGACTAGCCAACATGAGCAGTTCTTC. It yields the protein CASSQSGTSQHEQFF.

This sequence joins TRBV18 and TRBJ1-1; 7 bases match TRBD1. The V gene end was trimmed by 3 bases and the J gene end by 0 bases; junction bases not matched to a gene: 7. Germline loops: CDR1 KGHSH, CDR2 LQKENI. CDR3 size: 16 residues. CDR3 protein: CASSPLKDRVNTEAFF. The CDR3 DNA is TGTGCCAGCTCACCGTTAAAAGACAGGGTGAACACTGAAGCTTTCTTT.

The genes are TRBV7-2 and TRBJ1-2; TRBD1 matches at 9 bases. CDR3 size: 14 residues. Trimming at V came to 1 base and at J to 10 bases, leaving 7 bases not matched to a gene. Germline V gene sequence: CDR1 SGHTA, CDR2 FQGNSA. The CDR3 region has the DNA TGTGCCAGCAGCTTAGACGGGACAGGGCCCTACTACACCTTC. Its protein product is CASSLDGTGPYYTF.

Only one count was recorded for this clone. V gene TRBV12-5 combines with J gene TRBJ2-2; unclear D gene. The V end lost 0 bases, the J end lost 6 bases, and 5 bases lay between the germline ends. CDR3 length: 13 amino acids. The V gene's germline CDR1 is LGHNT and CDR2 FRNRAP. In DNA, the CDR3 is TGTGCTAGTGGTTTGGTACGGGCCGGGGAGCTGTTTTTT. It codes for CASGLVRAGELFF.

The chain joins TRBV19 to TRBJ1-2; D remains unclear. CDR1 is LNHDA and CDR2 is SQIVND in the germline V gene (reference sequence). Trimming pared 10 bases from V and 3 bases from J, leaving 6 bases between. The CDR3 runs to 10 residues. The CDR3 here is CATFYYGYTF. The CDR3 DNA follows: TGTGCCACCTTCTACTATGGCTACACCTTC.

The CDR3 sequence is CASRYTSGGAAEQYF. The DNA for the CDR3 is TGTGCCAGCAGGTATACTAGCGGGGGGGCCGCCGAGCAGTACTTC. The chain links TRBV2 to TRBJ2-7; TRBD2 matches 13 bases. CDR3 length equals 15 residues. Per germline, CDR1 SNHLY and CDR2 FYNNEI. Trimming took 6 bases from V and 6 from J; bases not matched to a gene: 8.

This clone was detected once. The CDR3 sequence is CASIPGGGTEAFF. As DNA, the CDR3 is TGTGCCAGCATCCCGGGAGGAGGAACTGAAGCTTTCTTT. The rearrangement uses TRBV14 and TRBJ1-1; D gene ambiguous. CDR3 length: 13 residues. Trimming pared 7 bases from V and 5 bases from J, leaving 14 bases between. Per germline, CDR1 SGHDN and CDR2 FVKESK.

This chain uses TRBV5-1 with TRBJ1-1; 9 bases line up with TRBD1. This CDR3 is 15 amino acids long. The V gene's germline CDR1 is SGHRS and CDR2 YFSETQ. V lost 1 base to trimming and J lost 6 bases; unmatched junction nucleotides: 7. This chain's CDR3 is CASSLIPGQGAEAFF. The CDR3 DNA sequence: TGCGCCAGCAGCTTGATCCCGGGACAGGGAGCTGAAGCTTTCTTT.

The chain uses TRBV9 and TRBJ2-3; D perhaps matches TRBD1 (6 bases). Trimming left V 0 bases short and J 1 base short, with 15 bases between. Germline lookup yields CDR1 SGDLS and CDR2 YYNGEE. This CDR3 contains 17 residues. CDR3 sequence (DNA): TGTGCCAGCAGCGTAGATCGGCGACAGGATGGCACAGATACGCAGTATTTT. Protein product: CASSVDRRQDGTDTQYF. Drawing the rest from reference TRBV9 and TRBJ2-3, the complete variable domain is DSGVTQTPKHLITATGQRVTLRCSPRSGDLSVYWYQQSLDQGLQFLIQYYNGEERAKGNILERFSAQQFPDLHSELNLSSLELGDSALYFCASSVDRRQDGTDTQYFGPGTRLTVL.

J is TRBJ1-3 and V is TRBV13, with TRBD1 identical over 9 bases. Trimming at V came to 3 bases and at J to 3 bases, leaving 15 bases not matched to a gene. CDR1 is PRHDT and CDR2 is FYEKMQ in the germline V gene (reference sequence). The CDR3 runs 19 residues. CDR3 protein: CASSLIPGQGFEDGNTIYF. DNA of the CDR3: TGTGCCAGCAGCTTGATCCCGGGACAGGGCTTCGAGGATGGAAACACCATATATTTT. Using reference TRBV13 and TRBJ1-3 for the parts outside the CDR3, the full variable domain is AAGVIQSPRHLIKEKRETATLKCYPIPRHDTVYWYQQGPGQDPQFLISFYEKMQSDKGSIPDRFSAQQFSDYHSELNMSSLELGDSALYFCASSLIPGQGFEDGNTIYFGEGSWLTVV.

The chain recombines TRBV11-2 with TRBJ1-4, with D possibly TRBD1 on 5 matching bases. The CDR3 is 18 amino acids. V shed 2 bases and J shed 4 bases, with 20 bases lying between them. Germline loops: CDR1 SGHAT, CDR2 FQNNGV. The CDR3 DNA is TGTGCCAGCAGCTTAAAGGACCAGGGTTTCGTTTTTAATGAAAAACTGTTTTTT. Its protein is CASSLKDQGFVFNEKLFF.

The rearrangement joins TRBV6-2 or TRBV6-3 to TRBJ1-1; 10 bases match TRBD1. The CDR3 spans 14 residues. CDR1 is MNHEY, CDR2 SVGEGT, per germline. Germline trimming cut 5 bases from V and 11 bases from J; bases unmatched to any gene: 11. The CDR3: CASSDRGRVSRAFF. Written as DNA, the CDR3 is TGTGCCAGCAGTGACAGGGGGCGGGTAAGCCGCGCTTTCTTT.

V and J are TRBV30 and TRBJ1-4; possible D gene TRBD1, 6 bases. Germline CDR1 reads GTSNPN; CDR2 reads SVGIG (reference sequence). The CDR3 loop spans 13 amino acids. Deletions cut 1 base from V and 4 bases from J, with 7 bases between. The CDR3 bases are TGTGCCTGGAGTGGACAGGTTAATGAAAAACTGTTTTTT. Its protein is CAWSGQVNEKLFF.

This clone occurred a few times. CDR3 sequence reads: CASSRDTTNEKLFF. CDR3 DNA: TGCGCCAGCAGCCGGGACACAACTAATGAAAAACTGTTTTTT. The V and J genes are TRBV5-1 and TRBJ1-4; perhaps TRBD1 as D (6 bases). Germline CDR1 SGHRS, CDR2 YFSETQ. V was cut by 4 bases and J by 0 bases, with 7 bases left in between. This CDR3 has 14 amino acids.

The chain has TRBV29-1 and TRBJ2-1; weak D call: TRBD1 (6 bases). The CDR3 consists of 13 residues. V shed 1 base and J shed 3 bases, with 7 bases lying between them. Per germline, CDR1 SQVTM and CDR2 ANQGSEA. The DNA for the CDR3 is TGCAGCGTTGAAGTGACAGGCTACAATGAGCAGTTCTTC. The encoded protein is CSVEVTGYNEQFF.

The chain uses TRBV24-1 and TRBJ2-7; possibly TRBD1 for D (8 bases). CDR1 is KGHDR and CDR2 is SFDVKD in the germline V gene. V lost 5 bases to trimming and J lost 1 base, with 17 bases between them. The CDR3 totals 16 residues. CDR3 amino acids: CATSALGQGGSYEQYF. DNA for the CDR3: TGTGCCACCAGTGCCCTAGGACAGGGAGGGTCCTACGAGCAGTACTTC.

The genes are TRBV28 and TRBJ1-3; the D gene is possibly TRBD1 (6 bases). The CDR3 loop spans 15 amino acids. Trimming left V 7 bases short and J 2 bases short, with 15 bases between. Germline assignment: CDR1 MDHEN and CDR2 SYDVKM. The CDR3 nucleotides read TGTGCCAGCACCTCTGCAGGGGAAGCTGGAAACACCATATATTTT. As protein: CASTSAGEAGNTIYF.

The rearrangement links TRBV6-6 to TRBJ2-5; TRBD2 matches at 11 bases. The CDR3 is 16 residues long. Looked up from germline, CDR1 is MNHNY and CDR2 is SVGAGI (reference sequence). J was trimmed by 1 base and V by 2 bases; bases with no gene match: 3. The CDR3 here is CASSYLAGGIQETQYF. The CDR3 DNA reads TGTGCCAGCAGTTACCTAGCGGGGGGAATCCAAGAGACCCAGTACTTC.

This rearrangement joins TRBV9 to TRBJ2-1; no reliable D call. The CDR3 runs to 15 residues. Trimming left V 0 bases short and J 0 bases short, with 7 bases between. Germline values: CDR1 SGDLS, CDR2 YYNGEE. The CDR3 reads CASSVAGNSYNEQFF. Here the CDR3 DNA reads TGTGCCAGCAGCGTAGCCGGTAACTCCTACAATGAGCAGTTCTTC.

The chain employs TRBV2 and TRBJ2-1, with 9 positions matching TRBD2. V lost 1 base to trimming and J lost 6 bases; unmatched junction nucleotides: 10. The CDR3 length is 17 residues. The germline gives CDR1 SNHLY, CDR2 FYNNEI. CDR3 coding DNA: TGTGCCAGCAGTGAAGGTCGGGAGCGGGGGGCGATCAATGAGCAGTTCTTC. Encoded protein: CASSEGRERGAINEQFF.

J is TRBJ1-4 and V is TRBV30, with 9 bases identical to TRBD1. CDR3 length: 13 residues. Germline V gives CDR1 GTSNPN, CDR2 SVGIG (reference sequence). After removal of 0 bases from V and 7 bases from J, the junction contained 0 bases not matched to a gene. CDR3 residues: CAWSVDRGEKLFF. CDR3 in DNA: TGTGCCTGGAGTGTGGACAGGGGTGAAAAACTGTTTTTT.

The CDR3 spells CASIRQGGTEAFF. In nucleotides, the CDR3 is TGTGCCAGTATCCGGCAGGGAGGCACTGAAGCTTTCTTT. The chain uses TRBV19 and TRBJ1-1; D possibly corresponds to TRBD1 (5 bases). The CDR3 has 13 amino acids. CDR1 is LNHDA and CDR2 is SQIVND in the germline V gene (reference sequence). Trimming shortened V by 7 bases and J by 4 bases, and 13 bases separated the two germline ends.

J is TRBJ2-5 and V is TRBV10-3; TRBD2 agrees at 12 bases. The ends lost 5 bases at V and 5 bases at J; junction bases unmatched: 3. This CDR3 has 14 residues. CDR1 and CDR2 (germline): ENHRY, SYGVKD. The CDR3 bases are TGTGCCATCAGTCCTAGCGGGGGGGCGGAGACCCAGTACTTC. Its protein is CAISPSGGAETQYF.

The chain couples TRBV28 to TRBJ1-5, with D unclear. Per germline, CDR1 MDHEN and CDR2 SYDVKM. V lost 10 bases and J lost 4, with 11 bases in between. The CDR3 runs 12 residues. The DNA of the CDR3 is TGTGCCACCACCACGGTGAATCAGCCCCAGCATTTT. It is translated as CATTTVNQPQHF.

This clone was picked up a small number of times. The DNA for the CDR3 is TGTGCCAGCAGCCCCAGGGAGGGGATTTTCAGCAATCAGCCCCAGCATTTT. It encodes CASSPREGIFSNQPQHF. This chain uses TRBV2 with TRBJ1-5, with a tentative D call TRBD1 (5 bases). Germline V gene data show CDR1 as SNHLY and CDR2 as FYNNEI. Trimming pared 6 bases from V and 1 base from J, leaving 19 bases between. The CDR3 has 17 amino acids.

This chain uses TRBV11-2 with TRBJ2-2; D is unresolved. The V end was cut by 1 base, the J end by 1 base, with 4 bases between. The CDR3 length is 14 residues. Germline CDR1 SGHAT, CDR2 FQNNGV. CDR3 DNA sequence: TGTGCCAGCAGCTTAGCGTGGAACACCGGGGAGCTGTTTTTT. Its translation: CASSLAWNTGELFF. Using reference TRBV11-2 and TRBJ2-2 for the parts outside the CDR3, the full variable domain is EAGVAQSPRYKIIEKRQSVAFWCNPISGHATLYWYQQILGQGPKLLIQFQNNGVVDDSQLPKDRFSAERLKGVDSTLKIQPAKLEDSAVYLCASSLAWNTGELFFGEGSRLTVL.

V usage is TRBV19 and J usage is TRBJ1-2, with TRBD1 identical over 8 bases. Trimming removed 6 bases from V and 8 bases from J; junction bases left unmatched: 8. The CDR3 contains 13 residues. Looked up from germline, CDR1 is LNHDA and CDR2 is SQIVND (reference sequence). CDR3 bases: TGTGCCAGTAGCTCCGGACAGGGCTGGGGCTACACCTTC. It is translated as CASSSGQGWGYTF.

The chain carries TRBV5-1 and TRBJ1-1; 10 positions agree with TRBD1. J gave up 7 bases and V 2 bases, and 2 bases lay outside the gene matches. Germline V CDR1 and CDR2: SGHRS, YFSETQ. This CDR3 is 13 amino acids long. CDR3 coding DNA: TGCGCCAGCAGCTTCGGACAGGGGGTTGAAGCTTTCTTT. Its protein product is CASSFGQGVEAFF.